The text below deals with one T cell receptor beta chain. Trimming left V 10 bases short and J 5 bases short, with 11 bases between. There are 12 residues in the CDR3. CDR1 and CDR2 from the germline V gene are MNHNY and SVGAGI (reference sequence). Authors' analysis steps: Cell counts per sample came from amplifying reference gene primers. Repertoires were generated with immunoSEQ multiplex PCR, while TCRdb's copy carries only in-frame clones and drops some. The V and J calls and the clone size are those of that table, but D and trimming were determined from the DNA. The sample lists roughly 700,000 clones, 70% to 90% occurring once. The sample comes from a study of blood T cell repertoires in COVID-19.

This chain links TRBV6-6 with TRBJ2-2; the D gene is possibly TRBD1 (5 bases). Sequencing was done on a sample of peripheral blood. This clonotype originated in a young woman with acute or convalescent COVID-19. As DNA, the CDR3 is TGTGCCATTCACCAGGGTACCGGGGAGCTGTTTTTT. Protein sequence: CAIHQGTGELFF.